The text below deals with one TCR beta chain. This entry belongs to a study of T-cell reconstitution after alpha-beta-depleted transplantation in children. Losses at the gene ends were 3 bases for V and 4 bases for J; bases not matched to a gene: 7. Germline V gene lookup returns CDR1 ENHRY and CDR2 SYGVKD. The CDR3 is 15 amino acids. Unique molecular identifiers were incorporated during preparation of the TCRbeta library. From the PCR reads, TCRdb called clonotypes with MiXCR, one entry per CDR3 protein. The sample lists about 270,000 distinct CDR3 sequences; 9.9% were seen once. The receptor's source is a human donor who donated a stem cell graft to a child with SCID. The rearrangement uses TRBV10-3 and TRBJ2-3, with TRBD1 matching over 7 bases. Source: PBMCs from the stem cell graft donor, taken from the stem cell graft. The CDR3 DNA is TGTGCCATCAGTGAACCGGGACAGCCTCCAGATACGCAGTATTTT. Its protein product is CAISEPGQPPDTQYF.